This T cell receptor (beta chain) was recorded in a study of shared clonotypes between healthy human individuals (dated by TCRdb to the early 2020s). Background on the whole study: Three men and a couple of women, aged 18 to 49 years, made up the cohort. For each donor, CD4 naive and CD4 memory were each given three plates, CD8 naive was given two plates, and CD8 memory was given one plate. To estimate repertoire size and how much clonotype sharing occurs between individuals, the study deeply sequenced the blood TCR repertoires of several healthy adults. Between about 0.85 and 9.5 billion PBMCs per donor were obtained by leukapheresis. To increase sequencing depth and limit assay-specific biases, different laboratories used diverse techniques to prepare libraries and sequence TCR repertoires.

The paper's findings and limits, for the study overall: Naive subsets generally had larger estimated clonotype richness than memory subsets. Sharing across a handful of donors was observed for 5% to 6.5% of naive CD4, less than 4% of naive CD8, roughly 2.3% of memory CD4, and around 0.44% of memory CD8 clonotypes. Higher generation probabilities were observed for clonotypes shared by all four sorted-subset donors than for non-shared clonotypes. Because the study included only a small number of donors, the genetic and exposure-history diversity represented was limited. Even with the large sequencing depth, rarefaction of the sorted-subset datasets indicated that sequencing was incomplete. Based on pairwise subsampling, the degree of clonotype sharing among donors was expected to be affected by sequencing depth. Sampling was restricted to blood, and TCR repertoires in tissue are likely to differ from TCR repertoires in blood.

Using the deep immunoSEQ assay, TCR CDR3 regions were amplified from genomic DNA by multiplex PCR. Extracted genomic DNA from each cell subset was distributed evenly across all wells of several immunoSEQ 96-well plates, and each plate was treated as a replicate. For sorted subsets, each replicate PCR was loaded with approximately 190 ng genomic DNA, equivalent to 30,000 or so T cell genomes. The purified libraries were quantified using a Qubit 3.0 fluorometer, sized with a Bioanalyzer 2100, and then quantified again using the KAPA Library Quantification kit. A separate single-read 150-cycle Illumina NextSeq 550 flow cell was used to sequence each immunoSEQ 96-well plate. In the authors' own workflow: The immunoSEQ output contained only junctional sequences without quality scores, so filtering could not match that applied to full-length reads. Sequences were annotated with PyIR, a Python wrapper for IgBLAST v1.9, and V/J genes and CDR3 were assigned using IMGT germline references. Reads were removed for weak V/J assignments (E-value above 1e-6), missing CDR3, stop codons, out-of-frame junctions, or ambiguous translated residues. A V3J clonotype was defined by an identical inferred V gene, J gene, and CDR3 amino acid sequence. The percentage overlap between two repertoires was calculated by dividing the number of shared unique clonotypes by the size of the smaller repertoire. Richness of each repertoire was evaluated using RTK rarefaction, the Chao1 estimator, and Recon v2.1 estimates of unobserved clonotypes. Generation probabilities were computed with OLGA for all TCRbeta clonotypes obtained by the gDNA method from several donors. Drawn from immuneACCESS, this table holds only the in-frame rearrangements with V and J called that TCRdb kept. Clones are partly lost; checked studies trace under half to an unresolved V gene and leave the rest unexplained. The V and J calls and the clone size are those of that table, but D and trimming were determined from the DNA. The sample includes hundreds of thousands of clones, with around four fifths observed a single time. Of the sample, 8% to 13% is held by the ten largest clones.

Healthy HIV-negative adults with no recently reported acute infections or vaccinations were included as donors. Every donor was a Caucasian adult living in Nashville, Tennessee, USA. CD4+ T cells were enriched through magnetic negative selection, after which naive cells were positively selected on CD45RA and the remaining negative fraction served as the memory subset. Blood was collected by leukapheresis, and PBMCs were isolated by Ficoll-Histopaque density gradient centrifugation and then cryopreserved in liquid nitrogen vapor phase. Analytical flow cytometry was used to check the purity and quantity of each magnetically sorted T cell population. From each sorted fraction, genomic DNA was isolated and quantified by UV absorbance on a Nanodrop 2000c. About this clone: Its cognate antigen has yet to be identified. No base qualities exist here, and no much larger clone lies one base off it.

For CDR1 and CDR2, the germline V gene lists SNHLY and FYNNEI. The junction shows trimming of 3 bases on V and 3 bases on J, and the gene matches do not reach 3 bases of it. CDR3 length: 15 amino acids, cysteine to phenylalanine. The entry retains the CDR3 DNA only, 45 bases that are in frame from base 1. The sample comprised memory CD4+ T cells sorted from blood. Read against the paper, the sample's cell subset or site label means: CD45RA-negative fraction. The chain employs TRBV2 and TRBJ2-1, with 9 bases aligning to TRBD1. The clonotype was recovered from a man aged 25-45 years in good health. CDR3 protein: CASSEGQGDYNEQFF. The bases are TGTGCCAGCAGTGAGGGACAGGGAGACTACAATGAGCAGTTCTTC.